This T cell receptor (beta chain) was sequenced in a study of cytomegalovirus exposure and HLA in healthy donors. General study findings and limits: A further, later analysis showed that HLA-associated TCR beta chains (compared with equally common others) were more clonally expanded. What a later analysis showed was that several of the most significant clusters appeared linked to common viral pathogens.

In the PCR, 60 Vbeta and 13 Jbeta primers were used. Clones were read by immunoSEQ multiplex PCR, and TCRdb kept only the in-frame ones, dropping some. The sample shows about 140,000 clones, 80% of them seen only once. Germline trimming cut 5 bases from V and 5 bases from J; bases unmatched to any gene: 6. Germline V gives CDR1 SGHNT, CDR2 YYREEE (reference sequence). The CDR3 covers 15 residues. With regard to this clone: No antigen is known for it.

The sequence was collected from a man younger than 45 in good health and CMV-seronegative. The V call is TRBV5-4, the J call TRBJ2-1, with 11 bases lining up with TRBD2. Sequenced: PBMCs. CDR3 sequence reads: CASSIAGGINNEQFF. The CDR3 DNA sequence: TGTGCCAGCAGTATAGCGGGAGGGATAAACAATGAGCAGTTCTTC.